The text below deals with one TCR beta chain. This record belongs to a study of beta chain features in type 1 diabetes. CDR3 size: 16 residues. The germline V gene encodes CDR1 SGHRS and CDR2 YFSETQ. The V gene end was trimmed by 0 bases and the J gene end by 4 bases; junction bases not matched to a gene: 8. The entirety of the isolated RNA underwent reverse transcription, so expressed TCRB transcripts were sequenced. Mean read depth for naive, central memory and regulatory T cell samples was about 3.6 million reads. This table comes from immunoSEQ multiplex PCR, and its TCRdb copy is limited to in-frame clones, with some not included. The sample lists around 150,000 clones; less than 9% were seen once.

This chain links TRBV5-1 with TRBJ2-5; 8 bases match TRBD1. The TCR sequence derives from a woman in her thirties in good health. Sample: central memory CD4+ T cells from blood. CDR3 in DNA: TGCGCCAGCAGCTTGGGGCCGGGACAGGAATCAGAGACCCAGTACTTC. It encodes CASSLGPGQESETQYF.